Described below is a single T cell receptor beta chain sequence and its context. What it recognizes is unknown. This sample is drawn from a study of identifying expanded T cells in peripheral blood. Study conclusions and caveats: Differentially abundant clones: about 1.2 between replicates, roughly 16 at around 14 days, over 18 at four.

CDR3 size: 14 residues. Trimming cost V 0 bases and J 8 bases, with 13 bases left between them. Germline loops: CDR1 LGHNA, CDR2 YSLEER. Clones were read by immunoSEQ multiplex PCR, and TCRdb kept only the in-frame ones, dropping some. The sample shows 90,000 to 120,000 clones, around nine tenths of them seen only once. Sample: blood. The chain has TRBV4-3 and TRBJ1-2, with a tentative D call TRBD1 (6 bases). The TCR comes from a person between 18 and 69 years old in good health. This CDR3 reads CASSQETGIRGYTF. The CDR3 coding sequence is TGCGCCAGCAGCCAAGAAACAGGGATTCGGGGCTACACCTTC.